Listed here is a single TCR beta chain. Germline trimming cut 5 bases from V and 7 bases from J; bases unmatched to any gene: 11. This CDR3 contains 15 residues. The germline CDR1 and CDR2 sequences are MGHRA and YSYEKL. The sample is drawn from a study of T-cell reconstitution after alpha-beta-depleted transplantation in children. The authors prepared the TCRbeta library with unique molecular identifiers. TCRdb used MiXCR to reprocess the PCR reads, holding one entry per CDR3 protein. The table includes roughly 190,000 distinct CDR3 sequences, just over 14% detected once. The chain links TRBV4-1 to TRBJ1-1; 9 bases are a match to TRBD1. The source material was PBMCs from the stem cell graft donor, sampled from the stem cell graft. The sequence was obtained from a human donor who donated a stem cell graft to a child with acute lymphoblastic leukemia. The CDR3 coding sequence is TGCGCCAGCAGCGGCCTCAGGACAGGGGAGAATGAAGCTTTCTTT. Protein sequence: CASSGLRTGENEAFF.